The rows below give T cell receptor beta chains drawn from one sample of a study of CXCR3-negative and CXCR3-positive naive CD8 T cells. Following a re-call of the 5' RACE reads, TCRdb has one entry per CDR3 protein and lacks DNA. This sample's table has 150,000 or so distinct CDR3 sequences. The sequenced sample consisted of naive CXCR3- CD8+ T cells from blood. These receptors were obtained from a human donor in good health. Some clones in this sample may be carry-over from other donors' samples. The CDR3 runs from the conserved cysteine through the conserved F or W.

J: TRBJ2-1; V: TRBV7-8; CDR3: CASSSGLAGDLSYNEQFF
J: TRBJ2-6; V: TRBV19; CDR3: CASSPEPSGANVLTF
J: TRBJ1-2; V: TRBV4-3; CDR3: CASSQDPGQLNYGYTF
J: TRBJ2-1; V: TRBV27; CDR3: CASSLGGGLGYNEQFF
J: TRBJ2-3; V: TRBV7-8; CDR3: CASSFQTGFGDTDTQYF
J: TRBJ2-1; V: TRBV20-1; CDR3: CSARDTTYAYNEQFF
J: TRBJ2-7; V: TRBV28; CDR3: CASSLSSREQYF
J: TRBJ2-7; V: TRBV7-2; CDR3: CASSLEQGFYEQYF
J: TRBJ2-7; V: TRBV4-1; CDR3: CASSQGAGVSYEQYF
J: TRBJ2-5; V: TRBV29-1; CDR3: CSVVRGEETQYF
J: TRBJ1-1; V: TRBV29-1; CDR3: CSVVRENTEALF
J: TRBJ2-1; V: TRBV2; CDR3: CASSEADRQQFF